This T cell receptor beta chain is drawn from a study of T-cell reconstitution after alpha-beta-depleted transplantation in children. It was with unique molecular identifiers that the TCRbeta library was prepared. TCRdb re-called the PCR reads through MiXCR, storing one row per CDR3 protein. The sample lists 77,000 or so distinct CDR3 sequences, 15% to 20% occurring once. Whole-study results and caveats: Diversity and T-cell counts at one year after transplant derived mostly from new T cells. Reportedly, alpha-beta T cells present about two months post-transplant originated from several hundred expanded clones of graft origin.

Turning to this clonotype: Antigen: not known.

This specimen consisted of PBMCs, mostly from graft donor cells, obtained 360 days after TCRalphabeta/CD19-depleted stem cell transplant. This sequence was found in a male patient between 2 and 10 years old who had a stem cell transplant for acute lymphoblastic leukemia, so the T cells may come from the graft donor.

The CDR3 nucleotides read TGTGCCACCTGCCCTCAACCGGGACAACTGGATTCCTACGAGCAGTACTTC. Protein product: CATCPQPGQLDSYEQYF. The chain employs TRBV3-1 and TRBJ2-7; TRBD1 is a possible D gene (6 bases). Trimming took 10 bases from V and 1 from J, leaving 26 bases between them. This CDR3 region has 17 residues. From germline, CDR1 is LGHDT and CDR2 YNNKEL (reference sequence).